This T cell receptor (beta chain) was sequenced during a study of metastatic and nonmetastatic thyroid tumors. The overall study: A comparison of repertoires was made across blood and tumor or nodule tissue from malignant and benign thyroid patients.

The CDR3 spans 15 residues. Trimming left V 3 bases short and J 1 base short, with 12 bases between. Germline CDR1 and CDR2: MGHRA and YSYEKL. Study processing details: The study took CDR3 differences across clinicopathological groups and made a distant-metastasis classifier for papillary thyroid cancer from them. Using MiXCR, TCRdb reanalyzed the PCR reads. These V and J calls are TCRdb output, not the study's own analysis. This sample has about 5,000 clones, with 25% to 35% found just once. Patients had received no treatment of any kind before thyroid surgery. The specimen sequenced was adjacent normal tissue. The chain couples TRBV4-1 to TRBJ1-2; D unresolved. This clonotype was obtained from a female donor with papillary thyroid cancer or a benign thyroid nodule (not recorded which). Some clones in this sample may be carry-over from other donors' samples. In DNA form, the CDR3 reads TGCGCCAGCAGCCAGGAAAACAGACTTAACTATGGCTACACCTTC. It encodes CASSQENRLNYGYTF.